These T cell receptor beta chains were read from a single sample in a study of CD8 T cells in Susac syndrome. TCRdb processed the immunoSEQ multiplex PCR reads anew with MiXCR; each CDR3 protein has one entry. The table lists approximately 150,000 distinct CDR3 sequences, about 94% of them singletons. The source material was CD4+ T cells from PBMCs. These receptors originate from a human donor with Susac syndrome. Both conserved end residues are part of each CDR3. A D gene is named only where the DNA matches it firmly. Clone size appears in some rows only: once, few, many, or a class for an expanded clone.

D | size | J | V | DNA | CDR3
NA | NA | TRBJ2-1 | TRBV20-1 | TGCAGTGCTAGAGATCCCCGCCCAGCGATTAGGAATGAGCAGTTCTTC | CSARDPRPAIRNEQFF
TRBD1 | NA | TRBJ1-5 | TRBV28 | TGTGCCAGCAGGGATCCCGACAGGGGTCAGCCCCAGCATTTT | CASRDPDRGQPQHF
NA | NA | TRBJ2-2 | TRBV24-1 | TGTGCCACCAGTCCTTTTAAAGGGGCTTTCAACACCGGGGAGCTGTTTTTT | CATSPFKGAFNTGELFF
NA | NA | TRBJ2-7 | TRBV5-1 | TGCGCCAGCAGCAGACGGGACGGGACCTACGAGCAGTACTTC | CASSRRDGTYEQYF
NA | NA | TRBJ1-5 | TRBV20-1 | TGCAGCGCCCGAGGGAGTGGCAATCAGCCCCAGCATTTT | CSARGSGNQPQHF
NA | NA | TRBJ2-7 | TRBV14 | TGTGCCAGCAGCCGAAGGAGCGATCTAGCAGTGATCTACGAGCAGTACTTC | CASSRRSDLAVIYEQYF
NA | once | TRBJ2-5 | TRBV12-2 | TGTGCAAGTCGCGGGAGTACAGAGACCCAGTACTTC | CASRGSTETQYF
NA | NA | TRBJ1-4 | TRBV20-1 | TGCAGTGTGGCGTCAACTAATGAAAAACTGTTTTTT | CSVASTNEKLFF
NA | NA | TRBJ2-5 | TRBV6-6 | TGTGCCAGCGGAACAGAAGAGACCCAGTACTTC | CASGTEETQYF
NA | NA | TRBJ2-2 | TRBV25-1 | TGTGCCAGCAGTGGCCCTGAGCTGTTTTTT | CASSGPELFF
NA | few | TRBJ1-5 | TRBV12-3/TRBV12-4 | TGTGCCAGCAGTTTAGGTCCCCCGAATCAGCCCCAGCATTTT | CASSLGPPNQPQHF
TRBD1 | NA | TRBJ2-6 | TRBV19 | TGTGCCAGTAGTTTGGCCCGGGACAGGGTGTTCTCTGGGGCCAACGTCCTGACTTTC | CASSLARDRVFSGANVLTF
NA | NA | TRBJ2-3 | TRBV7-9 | TGTGCCAGCAGCCCCGGGGCCGCCCGCCCCACAGATACGCAGTATTTT | CASSPGAARPTDTQYF
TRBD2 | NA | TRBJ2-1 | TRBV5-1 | TGCGCCAGCAGCTCGGGGGGGACTAGCGACTACAATGAGCAGTTCTTC | CASSSGGTSDYNEQFF
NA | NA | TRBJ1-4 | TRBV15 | TGTGCCACCAGCAGAGCGGGGGGGAGGTTAACTAATGAAAAACTGTTTTTT | CATSRAGGRLTNEKLFF
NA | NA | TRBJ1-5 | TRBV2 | TGTGCCAGCAGTGACCAGTATAGCAATCAGCCCCAGCATTTT | CASSDQYSNQPQHF
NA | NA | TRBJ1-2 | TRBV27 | TGTGCCAGCAGTTCCCTCTTTGGAGCAGATGGCTACACCTTC | CASSSLFGADGYTF
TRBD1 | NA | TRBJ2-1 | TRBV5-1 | TGCGCCAGCAGCTTGCAATTTGTCCAGGGGGCAAATGAGCAGTTCTTC | CASSLQFVQGANEQFF
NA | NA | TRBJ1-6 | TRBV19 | TGTGCCAGTAGGCTAGACAGTGGATCTTCACCCCTCCACTTT | CASRLDSGSSPLHF
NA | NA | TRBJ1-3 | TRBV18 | TGTGCCAGCTCACCAGGGCAGGGTGAGCCTGGAAACACCATATATTTT | CASSPGQGEPGNTIYF
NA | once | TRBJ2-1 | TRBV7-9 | TGTGCCGGACCGGGGGAGCACAATGAGCAGTTCTTC | CAGPGEHNEQFF
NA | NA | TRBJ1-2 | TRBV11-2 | TGTGCCAGCAGCCACGGACAGAACTATGGCTACACCTTC | CASSHGQNYGYTF
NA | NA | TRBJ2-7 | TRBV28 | TGTGCCAGCAGTTTAAGGACAGAGCCTCCCGGGCAGTACTTC | CASSLRTEPPGQYF
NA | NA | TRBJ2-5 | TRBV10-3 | TGTGCCATCAAAGGGGAAGAGACCCAGTACTTC | CAIKGEETQYF
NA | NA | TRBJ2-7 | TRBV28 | TGTGCCAGCAGTTTTCGAGGTCGCGAGCAGTACTTC | CASSFRGREQYF
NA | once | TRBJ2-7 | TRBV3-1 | TGTGCCAGCAGCCAAGTAAAGGGCGAGCAGTACTTC | CASSQVKGEQYF
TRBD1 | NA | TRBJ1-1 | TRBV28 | TGTGCCAGCAGTTTACACAGGGACAGGGACACCATGAACACTGAAGCTTTCTTT | CASSLHRDRDTMNTEAFF
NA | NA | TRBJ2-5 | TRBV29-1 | TGCAGCGTTGAAGACGACAGAGAGACCCAGTACTTC | CSVEDDRETQYF
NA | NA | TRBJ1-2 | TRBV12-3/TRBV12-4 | TGTGCCAGCAGTTTGGGCACGATCGAGGTACCCGGGGGCTACACCTTC | CASSLGTIEVPGGYTF
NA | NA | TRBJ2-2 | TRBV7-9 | TGTGCCAGCAGCTTAGCGCGCGGGCAGGGCACCGGGGAGCTGTTTTTT | CASSLARGQGTGELFF
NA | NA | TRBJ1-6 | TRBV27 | TGTGCCAGCTACCGGGACCCTAATTCACCCCTCCACTTT | CASYRDPNSPLHF
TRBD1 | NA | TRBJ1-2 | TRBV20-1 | TGCAGTGCAACCCGGGACAGCTTATCATCTCGCTACACCTTC | CSATRDSLSSRYTF
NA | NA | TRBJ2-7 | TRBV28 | TGTGCCTGCGGTAGTCTCGACGAGCAGTACTTC | CACGSLDEQYF
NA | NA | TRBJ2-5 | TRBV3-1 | TGTGCCAGCAGCCAAGATGGCGGGACGGCGACCCAGTACTTC | CASSQDGGTATQYF
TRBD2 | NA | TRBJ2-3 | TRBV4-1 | TGCGCCAGCAGCCAAGATCCATCGTTCGGGACTAGCGTTTTAGATACGCAGTATTTT | CASSQDPSFGTSVLDTQYF
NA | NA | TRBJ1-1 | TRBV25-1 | TGTGCCAGCAGTTACCTGGGTGGGGCTTTCTTT | CASSYLGGAFF
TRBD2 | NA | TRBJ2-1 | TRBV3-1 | TGTGCCAGCAGCCCTTTAGCGGGAGGGAGGAATGAGCAGTTCTTC | CASSPLAGGRNEQFF
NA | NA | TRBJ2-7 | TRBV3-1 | TGTGCCAGCAGCCAAGATCAGAGCGAGCAGTACTTC | CASSQDQSEQYF
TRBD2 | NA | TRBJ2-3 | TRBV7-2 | TGTGCCAGCAGACCCGCGGGGCTAGCGGGGAATACGCAGTATTTT | CASRPAGLAGNTQYF
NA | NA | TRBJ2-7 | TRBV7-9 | TGTGCCATCAAAGGGGGACGGGACTACGAGCAGTACTTC | CAIKGGRDYEQYF
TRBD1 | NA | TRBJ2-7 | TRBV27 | TGTGCCAGCAGTTTTGGGACAGAATACGAGCAGTACTTC | CASSFGTEYEQYF
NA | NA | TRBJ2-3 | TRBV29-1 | TGCAGCGTTGACTCCCCTAAAACGCTAGCGCAGTATTTT | CSVDSPKTLAQYF
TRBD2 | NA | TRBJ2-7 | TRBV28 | TGTGCCAGCAGTTTATACAAGGGGACCGGGACTAGCGGGAGGCTCAACGAGCAGTACTTC | CASSLYKGTGTSGRLNEQYF
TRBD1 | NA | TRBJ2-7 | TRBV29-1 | TGCAGCGCTCGGACAGGAGGCGGCGAGCAGTACTTC | CSARTGGGEQYF
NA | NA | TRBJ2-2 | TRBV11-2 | TGTGCCAGCAGGTCCTTGACAGGGAACACCGGGGAGCTGTTTTTT | CASRSLTGNTGELFF
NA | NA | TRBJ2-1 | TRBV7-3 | TGTGCCAGCAGCTTAGGGGGCGGCGCCAATGAGCAGTTCTTC | CASSLGGGANEQFF
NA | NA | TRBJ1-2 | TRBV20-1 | TGCAGTACCTCAAGGACCTCCTATGGCTACACCTTC | CSTSRTSYGYTF
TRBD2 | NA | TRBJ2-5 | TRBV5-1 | TGCGCCAGCAGCCTTCGGCAAGCGGGGGAGGAGACCCAGTACTTC | CASSLRQAGEETQYF
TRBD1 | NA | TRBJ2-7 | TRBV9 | TGTGCCAGCAGCGGTCGGACAGGTTCCTACGAGCAGTACTTC | CASSGRTGSYEQYF
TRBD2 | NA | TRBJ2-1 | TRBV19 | TGTGCCAGTAAGAAGCGGGACGCCGAGCAGTTCTTC | CASKKRDAEQFF
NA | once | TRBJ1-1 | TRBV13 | TGTGCCAGCAGCCGCACCTGGAGCATCACTGAAGCTTTCTTT | CASSRTWSITEAFF
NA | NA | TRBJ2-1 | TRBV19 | TGTGCCAGTAGTATAAGAGCGAATGAGCAGTTCTTC | CASSIRANEQFF
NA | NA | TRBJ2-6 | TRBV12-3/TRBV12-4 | TGTGCCAGCAGCGGGGGCCCCAGGGCTGGGGCCAACGTCCTGACTTTC | CASSGGPRAGANVLTF
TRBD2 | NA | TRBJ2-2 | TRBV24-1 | TGTGCCACCAGCGAGACTAGCGGGAAGAACACCGGGGAGCTGTTTTTT | CATSETSGKNTGELFF